This T cell receptor (beta chain) was sequenced for a study of T cell repertoires in cytomegalovirus infection. Across the study: A matching HLA type, together with CMV infection, was signaled by public TCR beta signatures.

This clonotype occurred a few times. No antigen is known for it. Trimming cost V 6 bases and J 9 bases; bases outside gene matches: 13. The CDR3 has 15 residues. Findings and limits, study-wide: Cumulated frequencies of public TCR beta families served to identify carriers of CMV plus the relevant HLA.

A single record per CDR3 protein comes from TCRdb applying MiXCR to the reads. This sample has approximately 340,000 distinct CDR3 sequences, with roughly 28% found just once. The chain has TRBV12-3 or TRBV12-4 and TRBJ2-1, with 8 bases aligning to TRBD1. The TCR sequence derives from a human donor in good health (CMV status not recorded). Some clones in this sample may be carry-over from other donors' samples. This sample comprised cultured PBMCs, obtained from culture after CMV antigen stimulation. CDR3 loop: CASSSYDRGKAEQFF. The CDR3 DNA reads as TGTGCCAGCAGCTCCTATGACAGGGGCAAGGCTGAGCAGTTCTTC.